Listed below are T cell receptor beta chains from one sample, sequenced in a study of T cells in Graves' hyperthyroidism and ophthalmopathy. TCRdb passed the multiplex PCR reads through MiXCR, listing each CDR3 protein once. This sample carries some 770,000 distinct CDR3 sequences, about 15% of them seen once, and the ten largest clones take 8.4%. Material: blood. The receptors stem from a man aged 18 to 29 with Graves' hyperthyroidism. Each CDR3 is given with its conserved first and last residue. Each record gives: CDR3 DNA, CDR3 protein, CDR3 length, D gene, J gene, V gene, clone size. A D gene is named only where the DNA matches it firmly. Clone size is shown for a subset of rows, as once, few, many or a class of expanded clone.

TGCAGTGCTAGCGGGACCGGGTGGTACGAGCAGTACTTC | CSASGTGWYEQYF | 13 | - | TRBJ2-7 | TRBV20-1 | -
TGCGCCAGCAGAGGACAGGGGGCTCTATACGAGCAGTACTTC | CASRGQGALYEQYF | 14 | TRBD1 | TRBJ2-7 | TRBV10-2 | few
TGTGCCAGCCACCTGGGGACAGAAGCCTACGAGCAGTACTTC | CASHLGTEAYEQYF | 14 | TRBD1 | TRBJ2-7 | TRBV28 | many
TGTGCCAGCAGCGTAGGGGGGACTAGCGGGTTAGACAATGAGCAGTTCTTC | CASSVGGTSGLDNEQFF | 17 | TRBD2 | TRBJ2-1 | TRBV9 | -
TGTGCCATCAGTGACGGGGCTACTGCAACTAATGAAAAACTGTTTTTT | CAISDGATATNEKLFF | 16 | - | TRBJ1-4 | TRBV10-3 | many
TGTGCCAGCACCTGGGGCGGGAGAGGGCAACTCGAGGCCCAGTACTTC | CASTWGGRGQLEAQYF | 16 | TRBD2 | TRBJ2-5 | TRBV12-3/TRBV12-4 | -
TGTGCCATCAGTGAGTCGGGCAGCCAAGAGACCCAGTACTTC | CAISESGSQETQYF | 14 | - | TRBJ2-5 | TRBV10-3 | few
TGTGCCAGCAGTCGACCACTAGCGGGAGTATACAATGAGCAGTTCTTC | CASSRPLAGVYNEQFF | 16 | TRBD2 | TRBJ2-1 | TRBV2 | few
TGTGCCAGCTCCTGGGGCGGGAGGGCCTCCTACGAGCAGTACTTC | CASSWGGRASYEQYF | 15 | TRBD2 | TRBJ2-7 | TRBV3-1 | many
TGTGCCAGCAGCTTCTACAGGACGTACGATGAGCAGTTCTTC | CASSFYRTYDEQFF | 14 | - | TRBJ2-1 | TRBV7-2 | many